Sequencing of this T cell receptor (beta chain) was carried out in a study of regulatory T cells in long-lasting Graves disease. Building of the TCR beta libraries involved iRepertoire HTBI primers and Arm-PCR of CDR3 regions. TCRdb ran MiXCR on the multiplex PCR reads and lists one entry per CDR3 protein. Here the sample spans roughly 250,000 distinct CDR3 sequences, around 18% being singletons. The time point denotes: newly diagnosed GD, antithyroid drugs for less than 3 months. After RNA was extracted from PBMCs, the TCR library was made from it. The CDR3 is 13 residues long. Germline V CDR1 and CDR2: SQVTM, ANQGSEA. Overall study results and limits: The work looked only at peripheral blood and did not look at thyroid tissue.

This clonotype has a handful of counts. Its antigen is not known. The sample was also linked to a second study, of T cells in Graves' hyperthyroidism and ophthalmopathy. That report adds: Among clonotypes expanded in thyroid above 0.001, most were also found in blood. For ophthalmopathy, model prediction preceded onset by a median about 6.4 months.

This material consisted of peripheral blood mononuclear cells (PBMCs), taken at new diagnosis, from a patient treated with antithyroid drugs. This TCR was sampled from a woman aged 25 to 45 with Graves disease. The chain employs TRBV29-1 and TRBJ2-1, with 9 bases aligning to TRBD2. The CDR3 sequence is CSANIAGDNEQFF. DNA of the CDR3: TGCAGTGCTAATATAGCGGGGGACAATGAGCAGTTCTTC.